This TCR beta chain was obtained from a study of Ad26.COV2.S vaccination and SARS-CoV-2 variants. Study-wide background: The vaccine Ad26.COV2.S was put into the muscle once, or twice with 56 days between.

Data came from immunoSEQ multiplex PCR; TCRdb stores just in-frame clones and leaves some out. In the table there are 350,000 to 550,000 clones, approximately 89% of which are singletons. The V gene lost 2 bases and the J gene lost 8 bases, with 7 bases spanning the gap. CDR3 length: 12 residues. Per the germline V gene, CDR1 is MNHEY and CDR2 is SMNVEV (reference sequence). Findings and limits, study-wide: Comparability of non-spike TCR breadth was observed across vaccine and placebo recipients.

As to treatment: roughly 20 received Ad26.COV2.S at low or high dose, single or two shots; about 5 received placebo; per-sample allocation not given. Collection of samples fell on day 63 after the first vaccine or placebo injection. This Boston cohort included adults aged 18-55 years. In the vaccine, an Ad26 vector expressed the SARS-CoV-2 spike of the Wuhan strain. Turning to this clone: Its target is not known.

The specimen was peripheral blood, collected in a trial of Ad26.COV2.S vaccine versus placebo. This TCR derives from a person aged 18-65 years who received the Ad26.COV2.S COVID-19 vaccine or a placebo. The chain has TRBV27 and TRBJ2-1; D not resolved. As DNA, the CDR3 is TGTGCCAGCAGTTTAACCGGGTATGAGCAGTTCTTC. The encoded protein is CASSLTGYEQFF.